A selection of T cell receptor beta chains follows, all from one sample in a study of T cells after posttransplantation cyclophosphamide. Assay used: immunoSEQ multiplex PCR; TCRdb lists only in-frame clones, some missing. The table lists over 10,000 clones, with no singletons. The sample here was PBMCs, taken after allogeneic stem cell transplant with posttransplant cyclophosphamide. The receptor set was obtained from a female patient aged 40-50 years who received an allogeneic stem cell transplant from an unrelated donor, was CMV-positive, and had acute GVHD only. T cells may partly derive from the graft donor. The conserved cysteine and the conserved F or W are not part of the CDR3 here. The D gene is left open where the match is weak. The size of a clone is reported for some rows only, either as once, few or many, or as a class for expanded clones.

V gene | D gene | clone size | CDR3 protein
TRBV19 | . | many | ASGPTASNTEAF
TRBV7-2 | TRBD1 | many | ASSSQVGTGFSPLH
TRBV7-9 | TRBD1 | . | ASSLGQGVNTEAF
TRBV5-1 | TRBD2 | many | ASSQGLATDTQY
TRBV2 | TRBD2 | . | ASSISGGSTDTQY
TRBV6-6 | . | many | ASSYLRTGGNTIY
TRBV29-1 | TRBD2 | many | SVATGTSGSGNEQF
TRBV6-1 | . | many | ALSIDSYTEAF
TRBV9 | . | few | ASSVGGGKYNEQF
TRBV28 | TRBD1 | . | ASSSVTWDRGNYGYT
TRBV10-1 | . | many | ASSESRESQPQH
TRBV5-1 | . | many | ASSARRRANGNEQF
TRBV6-5 | . | many | ASIQPLFPYEQY
TRBV29-1 | . | many | SVGGPGSNEQF
TRBV4-3 | TRBD1 | many | ASSLDRGQPQH
TRBV18 | TRBD2 | many | ASSVGTSRNTGELF
TRBV4-2 | TRBD1 | many | ASSQDGGQGYRETQY
TRBV9 | . | many | ASREGSSGNTIY
TRBV7-9 | TRBD1 | many | ASRGPGQDGSGANVLT
TRBV9 | . | few | ASSVDEGVGNQPQH
TRBV5-5 | . | many | ASSPPRLYRAGQETQY
TRBV19 | . | many | ASSILGGGIQY
TRBV7-2 | . | many | ASSLVGGVQETQY
TRBV7-9 | TRBD1 | few | ASSSRLTGQGTDTQY
TRBV9 | . | many | ASSGELNTEAF
TRBV15 | TRBD2 | . | ATSTRLAGGTDTQY
TRBV29-1 | . | . | SAIARGHSSTDTQY
TRBV10-1 | TRBD1 | many | ASTGGRGGDEKLF
TRBV6-5 | . | many | ASSYVSLPYGYT